This is a list of T cell receptor beta chains from one sample in a study of blood T cell repertoires in COVID-19. TCRdb's copy holds only in-frame clones and misses some; the assay was immunoSEQ multiplex PCR. This table has about 80,000 clones, roughly 89% appearing once. The sample was peripheral blood. All receptors come from a woman in her fifties or sixties in a cohort sampled during active COVID-19. CDR3s leave out the opening cysteine and the closing phenylalanine or tryptophan. Size is omitted from some rows. Given values are once, few, many or a class for expanded clones.

TRBJ2-1	15	TRBV18	.	ASSPLVAGVRYNEQF
TRBJ2-7	14	TRBV11-2	once	ASSLDWYDSRYEQY
TRBJ2-4	12	TRBV18	.	ASSPTGGYNIQY
TRBJ2-7	12	TRBV28	.	ASTSGSDPYEQY
TRBJ2-5	15	TRBV18	.	ASSRNSGLADEETQY
TRBJ2-7	12	TRBV27	.	ASSFAGDKGEQY
TRBJ1-5	12	TRBV5-5	.	ASSLGQGVQPQH
TRBJ1-4	14	TRBV4-1	.	ASSQIRGQANEKLF
TRBJ2-3	13	TRBV5-4	.	ASSLKAGGTDTQY
TRBJ2-7	11	TRBV10-3	.	AISDDTSYEQY
TRBJ1-1	14	TRBV5-1	.	ASSLYDGEGGTEAF
TRBJ2-7	13	TRBV23-1	.	ASSQQQGESYEQY
TRBJ2-3	12	TRBV7-8	.	ASSGAGGIDTQY
TRBJ2-7	13	TRBV6-1	.	ASSETGDPSYEQY
TRBJ1-5	13	TRBV19	.	ASSISRVGNQPQH
TRBJ2-7	11	TRBV19	.	ASSGQQGNEQY